A single sample is the source of the 15 T cell receptor beta chains below, sequenced in a study of T cells in Graves' hyperthyroidism and ophthalmopathy. RNA transcripts were the template for amplifying TCR beta CDR3 regions. A set of HTBI primers served as the primers for a first-round RT-PCR of the TCR CDR3. TCRdb reprocessed the multiplex PCR reads via MiXCR and lists one record per CDR3 protein. The table has fewer than 650,000 distinct CDR3 sequences, around 15% seen once; the top ten hold around 13%. Sequenced input: blood. The receptors stem from a middle-aged woman with Graves' hyperthyroidism.

This clonotype was picked up many times. This chain joins TRBV20-1 and TRBJ2-7; 8 positions agree with TRBD1. J lost 0 bases, V lost 6 bases, and 7 bases had no gene match. Germline assignment: CDR1 DFQATT and CDR2 SNEGSKA (reference sequence). The CDR3 consists of 14 residues. The DNA for the CDR3 is TGCAGTGCAGAACAGGGGGGTTACTCCTACGAGCAGTACTTC. Its translation: CSAEQGGYSYEQYF.

This clonotype was seen a few times. This sequence joins TRBV13 and TRBJ2-7, with TRBD2 matching 14 bases. CDR3 length equals 23 residues. Per the germline V gene, CDR1 is PRHDT and CDR2 is FYEKMQ (reference sequence). Unmatched junction bases numbered 29, after V lost 3 bases and J lost 7 bases. In nucleotides, the CDR3 is TGTGCCAGCAGCTTGGGCGGGTGGTCGTGGACTAGCGGGAGGAGGTGGGAACTCCGGGAGCAGTACTTC. This encodes CASSLGGWSWTSGRRWELREQYF. The whole variable domain, remainder taken from reference TRBV13 and TRBJ2-7, is AAGVIQSPRHLIKEKRETATLKCYPIPRHDTVYWYQQGPGQDPQFLISFYEKMQSDKGSIPDRFSAQQFSDYHSELNMSSLELGDSALYFCASSLGGWSWTSGRRWELREQYFGPGTRLTVT.

This clonotype was detected ten times or more. The V gene is TRBV6-1, the J gene TRBJ2-2, with TRBD1 identical over 8 bases. The CDR3 is 14 amino acids. V was clipped by 8 bases and J by 7 bases; unmatched bases: 9. Germline V CDR1 and CDR2: MNHNS, SASEGT. The DNA of the CDR3 is TGTGCCAGCTTTCCCAGGGGGCCTGGCGGGGAGCTGTTTTTT. Its translation: CASFPRGPGGELFF.

At least ten counts were recorded for this clonotype. In DNA form, the CDR3 reads TGCAGCGTTCGGGGAGAAGGGTGGGATACGCAGTATTTT. Its protein is CSVRGEGWDTQYF. This chain links TRBV29-1 with TRBJ2-3; perhaps TRBD2 as D (5 bases). The germline V gene has CDR1 SQVTM and CDR2 ANQGSEA. Trimming cost V 5 bases and J 6 bases, with 15 bases left between them. This CDR3 has 13 amino acids.

There are a few counts of this clonotype. The CDR3 bases are TGCGCCAGCAGCTTGGCCGGGACAGGGGTATCTGACGAGCAGTACTTC. This translates into CASSLAGTGVSDEQYF. The rearrangement joins TRBV5-1 to TRBJ2-7, with TRBD1 matching 10 bases. The V and J ends lost 0 bases and 5 bases, in that order; junction bases with no gene match: 8. Germline V gene data show CDR1 as SGHRS and CDR2 as YFSETQ. This CDR3 spans 16 amino acids.

The rearrangement uses TRBV19 and TRBJ1-1; D unresolved. CDR1 is LNHDA and CDR2 is SQIVND in the germline V gene (reference sequence). Trimming stripped 6 bases from V and 8 bases from J, with 10 bases between. This CDR3 has 11 residues. DNA for the CDR3: TGTGCCAGTAGGGTTGGAGGCGAAGCTTTCTTT. Amino acid sequence: CASRVGGEAFF.

Many counts were recorded for this clonotype. The V call is TRBV7-2, the J call TRBJ2-1; TRBD2 aligns across 13 bases. V gave up 4 bases and J gave up 6 bases; unmatched junction bases: 6. The CDR3 runs to 16 residues. Germline V gene lookup returns CDR1 SGHTA and CDR2 FQGNSA. The CDR3 DNA reads TGTGCCAGCAGCTATAGGACTAGCGGGAGTGTCAATGAGCAGTTCTTC. Translation: CASSYRTSGSVNEQFF.

The chain links TRBV20-1 to TRBJ2-5; D might be TRBD2 (7 bases). The germline V gene has CDR1 DFQATT and CDR2 SNEGSKA (reference sequence). Trimming stripped 5 bases from V and 5 bases from J, with 21 bases between. The CDR3 contains 15 residues. The CDR3: CSAHLGGLGRETQYF. The CDR3 DNA is TGCAGTGCTCACCTGGGGGGGCTAGGGCGGGAGACCCAGTACTTC.

This clonotype was seen repeatedly, ten times or more. The chain uses TRBV3-1 and TRBJ2-3, with 12 bases identical to TRBD2. Trimming cost V 0 bases and J 3 bases; bases outside gene matches: 4. The CDR3 sequence is 17 residues long. CDR1 is LGHDT, CDR2 YNNKEL, per germline (reference sequence). CDR3 protein: CASSQEILAGGTDTQYF. In DNA form, the CDR3 reads TGTGCCAGCAGCCAAGAGATACTAGCGGGAGGAACAGATACGCAGTATTTT.

There are many counts of this clonotype. The rearrangement joins TRBV2 to TRBJ2-4, with D tentatively TRBD1 or TRBD2 (6 bases each). The CDR3 spans 14 residues. Trimming took off 3 bases at V and 6 bases at J, with 12 bases between the two ends. Germline CDR1 is SNHLY and CDR2 is FYNNEI. The CDR3 here is CASSDQQGGNIQYF. The CDR3 nucleotides read TGTGCCAGCAGTGACCAACAGGGAGGAAACATTCAGTACTTC.

The table lists this clonotype with a few counts. The chain carries TRBV6-1 and TRBJ2-7; no definite D call. The CDR3 has 15 residues. Germline V gene lookup returns CDR1 MNHNS and CDR2 SASEGT. Trimming shortened V by 2 bases and J by 2 bases, and 13 bases separated the two germline ends. The CDR3, as DNA: TGTGCCAGCAGTGAACAACAGCGAGACCCCTACGAGCAGTACTTC. This encodes CASSEQQRDPYEQYF.

The table lists this clonotype with many counts. The rearrangement uses TRBV24-1 and TRBJ2-1; D might be TRBD2 (6 bases). V lost 5 bases and J lost 7, with 23 bases in between. CDR1 is KGHDR and CDR2 is SFDVKD in the germline V gene. The CDR3 consists of 17 residues. The chain's CDR3 is CATSAEAGISSPNEQFF. For the CDR3, the DNA is TGTGCCACCAGTGCTGAAGCGGGTATAAGCTCTCCGAATGAGCAGTTCTTC.

This clonotype was counted at least ten times. This chain links TRBV20-1 with TRBJ2-7; the match to TRBD2 covers 10 bases. Germline V gene lookup returns CDR1 DFQATT and CDR2 SNEGSKA (reference sequence). The CDR3 consists of 13 residues. The trim removed 2 bases at V and 2 bases at J, leaving 0 bases unmatched. The CDR3 DNA is TGCAGTGCTAGACTAGCGGGAGCCTACGAGCAGTACTTC. This translates into CSARLAGAYEQYF.

CDR3 loop: CAVGGLAGKDTQYF. CDR3 DNA sequence: TGTGCCGTCGGGGGGCTAGCGGGGAAAGATACGCAGTATTTT. The rearrangement joins TRBV10-3 to TRBJ2-3; the match to TRBD2 covers 9 bases. Germline CDR1 ENHRY, CDR2 SYGVKD. After removal of 11 bases from V and 5 bases from J, the junction contained 11 bases not matched to a gene. CDR3 size: 14 residues.

This clonotype was found many times. The chain joins TRBV3-1 to TRBJ2-1; D may match TRBD1 or TRBD2 (5 bases each). V was shortened by 1 base and J by 8 bases, with 9 bases between the two germline ends. This CDR3 region has 13 residues. The germline V gene encodes CDR1 LGHDT and CDR2 YNNKEL (reference sequence). The CDR3 here is CASSQVGGHEQFF. The CDR3 DNA reads as TGTGCCAGCAGCCAAGTTGGGGGACATGAGCAGTTCTTC.